This T cell receptor beta chain was captured in a study of Ad26.COV2.S vaccination and SARS-CoV-2 variants. Study-level background: Ad26.COV2.S shots went into the muscle once or twice, 56 days apart.

Treatment specified: about 20 received Ad26.COV2.S at low or high dose, single or two shots; roughly 5 received placebo; per-sample allocation not given. The investigators took samples on day 63 after the first vaccine or placebo injection. At a Boston site, the person donating was an adult of 18-55 years. SARS-CoV-2 spike from the Wuhan strain was encoded by the vaccine, an Ad26 vector. Turning to this clone: Its antigen is currently unknown.

Study-wide results and caveats: Assessments of TCR breadth and depth may have underestimated the total T cell responses.

Profiling relied on immunoSEQ multiplex PCR, and the TCRdb table lists in-frame clones only, not all of them. The table includes 300,000 to 350,000 clones, almost 90% detected once. CDR1 and CDR2 (germline): SGHDN, FVKESK. The CDR3 length is 18 residues. V lost 0 bases, J lost 8 bases, and 14 bases stayed unmatched. This rearrangement joins TRBV14 to TRBJ1-4, with 8 nucleotides matching TRBD1. The sequence was collected from a person aged 18-60 years who received the Ad26.COV2.S COVID-19 vaccine or a placebo. The sample in question was peripheral blood, obtained in a trial of Ad26.COV2.S vaccine versus placebo. The CDR3 nucleotides are TGTGCCAGCAGCCAAGATGCTCCGGTCAACGACAGGGGCGAAAAACTGTTTTTT. Protein: CASSQDAPVNDRGEKLFF.